The 20 T cell receptor beta chains below all came from one sample that was sequenced in a study of T cells expressing NK-cell markers. TCRdb reprocessed the 5' RACE reads and keeps a single row for each CDR3 protein, giving no DNA. The repertoire table contains about 390,000 distinct CDR3 sequences. The sequenced sample consisted of blood T cells: a sorted CD56 or NKG2C T cell subset, CD4+ or CD8+ T cells, or bulk PBMC T cells (not recorded which). Receptors were obtained from a woman aged 45-65 years in good health.

The V call is TRBV12-3 or TRBV12-4, the J call TRBJ1-5; TCRdb's assignment of TRBD1 cannot be checked, as there is no DNA. CDR3 length equals 13 residues. The CDR3 loop is CASSLVGGQPQHF.

J is TRBJ1-2 and V is TRBV5-1; TCRdb proposes TRBD1, but this gene call is untestable without DNA. CDR1 SGHRS and CDR2 YFSETQ come from the germline V gene. The CDR3 is made up of 14 amino acids. Here the CDR3 reads CASSLHWTNYGYTF.

The V call is TRBV6-1, the J call TRBJ2-1; absent DNA, TCRdb's TRBD2 call cannot be checked. From germline, CDR1 is MNHNS and CDR2 SASEGT. The CDR3 consists of 22 residues. CDR3 in amino acids: CASYRGFSWDRKVVAGVVEQFF.

The chain links TRBV20-1 to TRBJ2-1. The germline V gene encodes CDR1 DFQATT and CDR2 SNEGSKA (reference sequence). The CDR3 totals 14 residues. CDR3 sequence reads: CSAPLEGRYNEQFF.

The chain has TRBV12-3 or TRBV12-4 and TRBJ1-2; TCRdb designates TRBD1, a call that cannot be tested without DNA. CDR3 length: 13 amino acids. The CDR3 sequence is CASSLEQGYGYTF.

The V gene is TRBV10-3, the J gene TRBJ2-1; the D call from TCRdb, TRBD2, cannot be confirmed without DNA. Germline V gives CDR1 ENHRY, CDR2 SYGVKD. This CDR3 contains 15 residues. CDR3 residues: CAISESAGVYNEQFF.

This chain links TRBV24-1 with TRBJ2-1. Germline CDR1 KGHDR, CDR2 SFDVKD. The CDR3 runs 12 residues. The CDR3: CATSGQMNEQFF.

V usage is TRBV18 and J usage is TRBJ2-5; the TCRdb D gene call, TRBD2, has no DNA to confirm it. CDR1 KGHSH and CDR2 LQKENI come from the germline V gene. The CDR3 covers 17 residues. CDR3 sequence: CASSLYPGLANQETQYF.

The V call is TRBV3-1, the J call TRBJ1-5. The germline V gene encodes CDR1 LGHDT and CDR2 YNNKEL (reference sequence). The CDR3 contains 15 residues. CDR3 region: CASSQARGGNQPQHF.

This rearrangement joins TRBV10-2 to TRBJ2-5; TCRdb's D call of TRBD2 is untestable without DNA. Germline loops: CDR1 WSHSY, CDR2 SAAADI. CDR3 size: 15 residues. This CDR3 is CASSELGLLQETQYF.

The chain uses TRBV6-1 and TRBJ1-6; the D call of TRBD1 rests on TCRdb alone, since no DNA is present to check it. The CDR3 has 14 residues. The germline gives CDR1 MNHNS, CDR2 SASEGT. CDR3 region: CASSGTGDNSPLHF.

The gene calls are TRBV18 and TRBJ2-1; TCRdb proposes TRBD2, but this gene call is untestable without DNA. Germline V gene sequence: CDR1 KGHSH, CDR2 LQKENI. The CDR3 has 17 residues. The CDR3 sequence: CASSTRPSGRVGNEQFF.

This chain joins TRBV11-2 and TRBJ2-1; without DNA, the TCRdb call of TRBD1 cannot be checked. Germline CDR1 reads SGHAT; CDR2 reads FQNNGV. CDR3 length equals 14 residues. This CDR3 reads CATHRDRGNNEQFF.

The chain couples TRBV6-1 to TRBJ2-7; lacking DNA, the TRBD1 call made by TCRdb goes unchecked. CDR3 size: 18 residues. Germline V gene sequence: CDR1 MNHNS, CDR2 SASEGT. CDR3 protein: CASSDLPGETGRGYEQYF.

The chain carries TRBV3-1 and TRBJ2-7. Germline V lookup: CDR1 LGHDT, CDR2 YNNKEL (reference sequence). This CDR3 has 14 residues. The CDR3: CASSLSPVIHEQYF.

The V gene is TRBV25-1, the J gene TRBJ2-2. Germline V gene sequence: CDR1 MGHDK, CDR2 SYGVNS. CDR3 length equals 14 residues. The CDR3 spells CASSEWFTPGELFF.

The chain's CDR3 is CSARGKLTPAYEQYF. V and J are TRBV20-1 and TRBJ2-7; the TCRdb call, TRBD1, lacks DNA for checking. This CDR3 is 15 amino acids long. Germline lookup yields CDR1 DFQATT and CDR2 SNEGSKA (reference sequence).

The rearrangement joins TRBV24-1 to TRBJ2-1; TCRdb's D call, TRBD1, is unchecked because there is no DNA. The CDR3 has 15 amino acids. The germline V gene has CDR1 KGHDR and CDR2 SFDVKD. The CDR3 here is CATSDPGQGSNEQFF.

The V gene is TRBV6-5, the J gene TRBJ2-7. Germline lookup yields CDR1 MNHEY and CDR2 SVGAGI. The CDR3 loop spans 15 amino acids. CDR3 amino acids: CASSYHYGDSYEQYF.

The rearrangement links TRBV4-2 to TRBJ2-2. The CDR3 length is 14 residues. The germline CDR1 and CDR2 sequences are LGHNA and YNFKEQ. CDR3 sequence reads: CASSQEGTTGELFF.